Included here is one T cell receptor (beta chain) sequence, with context. This specimen comes from a study of control samples from healthy donors and cancer patients. The CDR3 contains 13 residues. Deletions cut 2 bases from V and 5 bases from J, with 7 bases between. Looked up from germline, CDR1 is MNHEY and CDR2 is SVGAGI. The data were produced by immunoSEQ multiplex PCR, yet TCRdb's version contains in-frame clones alone and is incomplete. The sample lists under 200,000 clones, 90% to 95% occurring once. The TCR was taken from a woman in her 30s in good health. V gene TRBV6-5 combines with J gene TRBJ2-1; D unresolved. The specimen was blood. The CDR3 region has the DNA TGTGCCAGCAGTTACGGCAGCAACAATGAGCAGTTCTTC. Translating gives CASSYGSNNEQFF.